These 9 T cell receptor beta chains share one sample of origin, sequenced in a study of beta chain features in type 1 diabetes. Sequenced material consisted of expressed TCRB transcripts (all of the isolated RNA was reverse transcribed). The data were produced by immunoSEQ multiplex PCR, yet TCRdb's version contains in-frame clones alone and is incomplete. The table includes more than 250,000 clones, over 20% detected once. Antigen specificity for these receptors is unknown. Study-wide results and limits: TCRB CDR3 length was moderately but significantly reduced in all four CD4+ subsets of Type 1 diabetes patients.

The sequencing input was naive CD4+ T cells from blood. The receptor set was obtained from a woman between 35 and 50 years old with type 1 diabetes.

In DNA, the CDR3 is TGTGCCAGCAGCTTTCCGGGACTAGCGGACAATGAGCAGTTCTTC. Translating gives CASSFPGLADNEQFF. The genes are TRBV5-4 and TRBJ2-1; 11 positions agree with TRBD2. The V gene's germline CDR1 is SGHNT and CDR2 YYREEE (reference sequence). The CDR3 spans 15 residues. Trimming cost V 2 bases and J 5 bases; bases outside gene matches: 3.

This clone was recorded a few times. Other DNA sequences in the sample encode the same CDR3. This chain connects TRBV19 to TRBJ1-1; weak D call: TRBD1 (5 bases). The V end lost 3 bases, the J end lost 1 base, and 12 bases lay between the germline ends. The CDR3 runs to 15 residues. Germline assignment: CDR1 LNHDA and CDR2 SQIVND (reference sequence). The CDR3, as DNA: TGTGCCAGTAGTATCGTGGGCACAGGGAACACTGAAGCTTTCTTT. Its translation is CASSIVGTGNTEAFF. The complete variable domain, with remaining parts taken from reference TRBV19 and TRBJ1-1, reads DGGITQSPKYLFRKEGQNVTLSCEQNLNHDAMYWYRQDPGQGLRLIYYSQIVNDFQKGDIAEGYSVSREKKESFPLTVTSAQKNPTAFYLCASSIVGTGNTEAFFGQGTRLTVV.

This clone was seen only a few times. CDR3 amino acids: CASSQGPGERNEQFF. The DNA for the CDR3 is TGTGCCAGCAGCCAGGGCCCAGGGGAGAGGAATGAGCAGTTCTTC. V usage is TRBV7-3 and J usage is TRBJ2-1; D may be TRBD1 (6 bases). The CDR3 loop spans 15 amino acids. Germline V gives CDR1 SGHTA, CDR2 FQGTGA. V was shortened by 5 bases and J by 7 bases, with 18 bases between the two germline ends. Supplemented by reference TRBV7-3 and TRBJ2-1, the full variable domain reads GAGVSQTPSNKVTEKGKYVELRCDPISGHTALYWYRQSLGQGPEFLIYFQGTGAADDSGLPNDRFFAVRPEGSVSTLKIQRTERGDSAVYLCASSQGPGERNEQFFGPGTRLTVL.

The CDR3 DNA sequence: TGTGCCAGCAGCGTTCAGGATGTGGGTGGCTACACCTTC. It codes for CASSVQDVGGYTF. This chain links TRBV7-2 with TRBJ1-2; no definite D call. Trimming stripped 5 bases from V and 7 bases from J, with 14 bases between. The CDR3 extends over 13 amino acids. Looked up from germline, CDR1 is SGHTA and CDR2 is FQGNSA.

The chain has TRBV6-6 and TRBJ1-1; 7 nucleotides match TRBD1. This CDR3 region has 13 residues. J lost 6 bases, V lost 5 bases, and 6 bases had no gene match. Looked up from germline, CDR1 is MNHNY and CDR2 is SVGAGI (reference sequence). CDR3 region: CASSAQGEAEAFF. CDR3 DNA sequence: TGTGCCAGCAGTGCCCAGGGGGAGGCTGAAGCTTTCTTT.

About this clone itself: Within the sample, other DNA sequences also encode this same CDR3. The J gene is TRBJ1-1, the V gene TRBV28; D possibly corresponds to TRBD1 (5 bases). This CDR3 is built from 13 residues. The germline V gene encodes CDR1 MDHEN and CDR2 SYDVKM. Trimming pared 6 bases from V and 1 base from J, leaving 9 bases between. The CDR3 sequence is CASSPGGNTEAFF. The CDR3 DNA is TGTGCCAGCAGCCCCGGGGGGAACACTGAAGCTTTCTTT. Filled out from reference TRBV28 and TRBJ1-1, the complete variable domain reads DVKVTQSSRYLVKRTGEKVFLECVQDMDHENMFWYRQDPGLGLRLIYFSYDVKMKEKGDIPEGYSVSREKKERFSLILESASTNQTSMYLCASSPGGNTEAFFGQGTRLTVV.

J is TRBJ2-7 and V is TRBV29-1; 7 bases agree with TRBD2. The V gene end was trimmed by 7 bases and the J gene end by 2 bases; junction bases not matched to a gene: 5. This CDR3 spans 12 amino acids. Germline CDR1 reads SQVTM; CDR2 reads ANQGSEA. This chain's CDR3 is CSALADAYEQYF. In nucleotides, the CDR3 is TGCAGCGCCCTAGCGGACGCCTACGAGCAGTACTTC.

This clone was picked up a small number of times. This sequence joins TRBV18 and TRBJ2-3; TRBD1 matches 9 bases. Germline loops: CDR1 KGHSH, CDR2 LQKENI. V lost 0 bases, J lost 6 bases, and 4 bases stayed unmatched. The CDR3 sequence is 15 residues long. The CDR3 region is CASSPPGQGSDTQYF. As DNA, the CDR3 is TGTGCCAGCTCACCACCGGGACAGGGTAGCGATACGCAGTATTTT. Together with reference TRBV18 and TRBJ2-3, the CDR3 gives the full variable domain: NAGVMQNPRHLVRRRGQEARLRCSPMKGHSHVYWYRQLPEEGLKFMVYLQKENIIDESGMPKERFSAEFPKEGPSILRIQQVVRGDSAAYFCASSPPGQGSDTQYFGPGTRLTVL.

This clone showed up just a few times. This chain joins TRBV4-3 and TRBJ2-2; D is possibly TRBD2 (5 bases). CDR1 is LGHNA and CDR2 is YSLEER in the germline V gene. This CDR3 is 18 amino acids long. The V end lost 0 bases, the J end lost 0 bases, and 14 bases lay between the germline ends. The DNA for the CDR3 is TGCGCCAGCAGCCAAGAGGCGACTACGGCAGCGAACACCGGGGAGCTGTTTTTT. It codes for CASSQEATTAANTGELFF.